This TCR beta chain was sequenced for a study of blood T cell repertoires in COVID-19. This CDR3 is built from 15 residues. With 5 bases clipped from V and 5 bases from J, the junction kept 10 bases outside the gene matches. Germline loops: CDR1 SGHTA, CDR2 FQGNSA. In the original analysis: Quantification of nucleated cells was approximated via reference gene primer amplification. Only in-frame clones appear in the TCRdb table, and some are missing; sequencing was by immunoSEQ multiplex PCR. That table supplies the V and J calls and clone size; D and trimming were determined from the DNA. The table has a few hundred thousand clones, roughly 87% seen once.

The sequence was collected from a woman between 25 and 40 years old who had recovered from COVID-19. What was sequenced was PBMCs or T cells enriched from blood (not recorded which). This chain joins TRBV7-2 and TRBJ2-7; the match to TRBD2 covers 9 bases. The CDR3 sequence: CASSPDWASGDEQYF. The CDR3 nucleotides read TGTGCCAGCAGCCCTGATTGGGCTAGCGGGGACGAGCAGTACTTC.